This note documents a single TCR beta chain sequence. What it recognizes is unknown. The data originate from a study of CD8 T cells in ankylosing spondylitis. Notes on the study in general: Reports of some motif variants in reactive arthritis synovial fluid and blood predate this one. Reports say disease-linked clones showed up significantly more in matched ankylosing spondylitis synovial fluid. One TCR beta motif, made up of fewer than 10 highly homologous variants, appeared characteristic of ankylosing spondylitis blood. Disease-linked clones displayed a CD8+ phenotype and appeared relatively rarely in peripheral blood.

Preparation of TCR beta libraries was done by quantitative 5'-RACE with molecular barcodes. TCRdb reanalysed the 5' RACE reads using MiXCR and keeps one entry per CDR3 protein. The sample shows 350,000 to 550,000 distinct CDR3 sequences, approximately 26% of them seen only once. V was pared by 4 bases and J by 4 bases, with 12 bases of the junction left unmatched. Germline V gives CDR1 SGDLS, CDR2 YYNGEE. The CDR3 totals 16 residues. This clonotype was obtained from a male donor with ankylosing spondylitis. Sample: blood, either unsorted or a sorted T cell fraction (not recorded which). The chain combines TRBV9 with TRBJ2-5; 8 bases are a match to TRBD2. CDR3: CASSLLGAGVVETQYF. CDR3 in DNA: TGTGCCAGCAGCCTGCTTGGAGCGGGAGTAGTAGAGACCCAGTACTTC.